This T cell receptor beta chain was captured in a study of blood T cell repertoires in COVID-19. Study summary: The samples span acute and convalescent COVID-19 from the United States, Italy and Spain. In each case, the material was cDNA or gDNA derived from T cells, B-cell-depleted T cells, or PBMCs.

Trimming cost V 3 bases and J 0 bases, with 9 bases left between them. CDR1 is PRHDT, CDR2 FYEKMQ, per germline (reference sequence). This CDR3 contains 15 residues. Study processing details: Estimated nucleated cell counts came from reference gene primer amplification. Libraries were prepared by immunoSEQ multiplex PCR; TCRdb keeps only in-frame clonotypes and omits some of them. V, J and clone size were drawn from that table, and D and trimming were deduced from the DNA. The table includes around 450,000 clones, roughly 89% detected once. The sequence was obtained from a woman aged 25-40 years with acute or convalescent COVID-19. Sample: peripheral blood. This rearrangement joins TRBV13 to TRBJ1-3; D might be TRBD1 (5 bases). CDR3 DNA sequence: TGTGCCAGCAGCTTGCAGGGCCTCTCTGGAAACACCATATATTTT. Translation gives CASSLQGLSGNTIYF.